This passage covers 21 T cell receptor beta chains from one sample sequenced in a study of neurological immune-mediated disorders. TCRdb redid the calling of the 5' RACE reads with MiXCR, one entry per CDR3 protein. The data contain about 120,000 distinct CDR3 sequences, about 3.2% of them singletons. Sequences were obtained from PBMCs. The receptors derive from a woman aged 25-40 years with multiple sclerosis.

This clonotype was observed many times. V is TRBV2 and J is TRBJ1-1; D call uncertain. V gave up 6 bases and J gave up 0 bases, with 8 bases separating them. The CDR3 is 13 amino acids. The V gene's germline CDR1 is SNHLY and CDR2 FYNNEI. CDR3 sequence (DNA): TGTGCCAGCAGAAAGACCCTGAACACTGAAGCTTTCTTT. Translation: CASRKTLNTEAFF.

This clonotype was observed at least ten times. The chain combines TRBV29-1 with TRBJ2-2, with TRBD2 identical over 11 bases. With V trimmed by 7 bases and J by 1 base, 5 bases remained unmatched. Germline V gene sequence: CDR1 SQVTM, CDR2 ANQGSEA. The CDR3 covers 15 residues. CDR3 sequence reads: CSARTSGGNTGELFF. CDR3 coding DNA: TGCAGCGCCAGAACTAGCGGGGGGAACACCGGGGAGCTGTTTTTT.

This clonotype occurred many times. V usage is TRBV29-1 and J usage is TRBJ1-2; 8 bases fit TRBD1. Germline V gene data show CDR1 as SQVTM and CDR2 as ANQGSEA. This CDR3 contains 13 residues. The V and J ends lost 7 bases and 5 bases, in that order; junction bases with no gene match: 9. CDR3 sequence (DNA): TGCAGCGCCGGGACAGGAGACTCTTATGGCTACACCTTC. This gives the protein CSAGTGDSYGYTF.

This clonotype has a count of ten or more. The chain joins TRBV25-1 to TRBJ2-7; D uncertain. This CDR3 comprises 14 residues. From germline, CDR1 is MGHDK and CDR2 SYGVNS. V was cut by 3 bases and J by 7 bases, with 16 bases left in between. CDR3 sequence (DNA): TGTGCCAGCAGTGACACCCGCCTAGTTATGGAGCAGTACTTC. Encoded protein: CASSDTRLVMEQYF.

The table lists this clonotype with many counts. The V gene is TRBV5-1, the J gene TRBJ2-3, with 8 bases lining up with TRBD2. The V and J ends lost 4 bases and 5 bases, in that order; junction bases with no gene match: 3. CDR3 size: 13 residues. Germline-derived CDR1 and CDR2 are SGHRS and YFSETQ. The CDR3 reads CASSREGGDTQYF. The DNA of the CDR3 is TGCGCCAGCAGCCGGGAGGGTGGAGATACGCAGTATTTT.

This clonotype was counted many times. The chain recombines TRBV6-2 or TRBV6-3 with TRBJ2-7; D is possibly TRBD1 (6 bases). CDR3 length equals 14 residues. V lost 6 bases, J lost 2 bases, and 14 bases lay in between. Germline CDR1 and CDR2: MNHEY and SVGEGT. The CDR3: CASRKNREAYEQYF. The DNA of the CDR3 is TGTGCCAGCAGAAAGAACAGGGAAGCCTACGAGCAGTACTTC.

This clonotype was seen a handful of times. V is TRBV5-1 and J is TRBJ1-2; D gene unclear. V was shortened by 4 bases and J by 4 bases, with 14 bases between the two germline ends. Germline CDR1 is SGHRS and CDR2 is YFSETQ. The CDR3 is made up of 14 amino acids. CDR3 amino acids: CASSHKPEGYGYTF. As DNA, the CDR3 is TGCGCCAGCAGCCACAAACCTGAGGGCTATGGCTACACCTTC.

This clonotype was seen repeatedly, ten times or more. This chain connects TRBV3-1 to TRBJ1-5; D is ambiguous. Germline loops: CDR1 LGHDT, CDR2 YNNKEL (reference sequence). The germline V and J ends were trimmed by 0 bases and 5 bases, with 8 bases remaining between them. The CDR3 length is 14 residues. This chain's CDR3 is CASSQDPGDQPQHF. CDR3 coding DNA: TGTGCCAGCAGCCAAGACCCGGGAGATCAGCCCCAGCATTTT. Full variable domain (outside the CDR3, taken from reference TRBV3-1 and TRBJ1-5): DTAVSQTPKYLVTQMGNDKSIKCEQNLGHDTMYWYKQDSKKFLKIMFSYNNKELIINETVPNRFSPKSPDKAHLNLHINSLELGDSAVYFCASSQDPGDQPQHFGDGTRLSIL.

This clonotype was seen repeatedly, ten times or more. The V call is TRBV12-3 or TRBV12-4, the J call TRBJ2-3; 9 positions match TRBD2. With 5 bases clipped from V and 3 bases from J, the junction kept 6 bases outside the gene matches. This CDR3 is 15 amino acids long. The chain's CDR3 is CASSISGSETDTQYF. The CDR3 bases are TGTGCCAGCAGTATTAGCGGGAGCGAAACAGATACGCAGTATTTT.

This clonotype occurred many times. The chain employs TRBV7-8 and TRBJ1-5, with TRBD1 as a possible D gene (6 bases). The V gene's germline CDR1 is SGHVS and CDR2 FQNEAQ. CDR3 size: 15 residues. V lost 1 base and J lost 7, with 14 bases in between. The CDR3, as DNA: TGTGCCAGCAGCTTAGGGGTCAGGGGAGGGCAGCCCCAGCATTTT. Protein sequence: CASSLGVRGGQPQHF.

At least ten counts were recorded for this clonotype. The chain joins TRBV20-1 to TRBJ2-3; no reliable D call. The V and J ends lost 6 bases and 2 bases respectively, with 21 bases between them. The CDR3 has 16 residues. Germline CDR1 reads DFQATT; CDR2 reads SNEGSKA (reference sequence). The CDR3 spells CSALPRVQVNTDTQYF. In DNA, the CDR3 is TGCAGTGCCCTCCCGAGAGTGCAGGTCAACACAGATACGCAGTATTTT.

This clonotype came up many times. The V call is TRBV12-3 or TRBV12-4, the J call TRBJ2-7; 8 positions match TRBD1. Trimming cost V 3 bases and J 4 bases; bases outside gene matches: 8. The CDR3 contains 15 residues. The DNA for the CDR3 is TGTGCCAGCAGTTTGGGAACAGGGGGAATTTACGAGCAGTACTTC. Its protein product is CASSLGTGGIYEQYF.

Ten or more counts support this clonotype. This chain uses TRBV10-3 with TRBJ1-1, with a weak D call TRBD1 (5 bases). The germline V gene encodes CDR1 ENHRY and CDR2 SYGVKD. Trimming removed 6 bases at V and 1 base at J, with 9 bases between. The CDR3 is made up of 13 amino acids. CDR3 loop: CAIRGLPNTEAFF. The DNA of the CDR3 is TGTGCCATCAGGGGACTGCCGAACACTGAAGCTTTCTTT.

In its sample, this clonotype was seen many times. This chain connects TRBV12-3 or TRBV12-4 to TRBJ2-1; 7 bases align to TRBD2. The CDR3 spans 14 residues. J lost 8 bases, V lost 2 bases, and 6 bases had no gene match. The CDR3 bases are TGTGCCAGCAGTTTAATGGGACTACACGATGAGCAGTTCTTC. Translating gives CASSLMGLHDEQFF.

This clonotype was found many times. The genes are TRBV25-1 and TRBJ1-3; tentatively, D is TRBD1 (6 bases). The ends were cut back, 3 bases at V and 3 bases at J, with 9 bases in the middle. The CDR3 runs 14 residues. CDR1 and CDR2 (germline): MGHDK, SYGVNS. The CDR3 DNA sequence: TGTGCCAGCAGTGATGGGACATATGGAAACACCATATATTTT. The encoded protein is CASSDGTYGNTIYF.

This clonotype was recorded at least ten times. The V gene is TRBV20-1, the J gene TRBJ1-1; the match to TRBD1 covers 7 bases. CDR1 is DFQATT and CDR2 is SNEGSKA in the germline V gene (reference sequence). V lost 4 bases and J lost 8; bases outside the gene matches: 4. The CDR3 totals 11 residues. The CDR3 sequence: CSATQGTEAFF. Here the CDR3 DNA reads TGCAGTGCTACACAGGGGACGGAAGCTTTCTTT.

The chain links TRBV19 to TRBJ1-6, with TRBD1 as a possible D gene (5 bases). The V and J ends lost 5 bases and 10 bases respectively, with 15 bases between them. Germline values: CDR1 LNHDA, CDR2 SQIVND (reference sequence). This CDR3 spans 14 amino acids. This chain's CDR3 is CASSPWRGSSPLHF. DNA for the CDR3: TGTGCCAGTAGTCCCTGGAGGGGAAGCTCACCCCTCCACTTT.

This clonotype was recorded many times. The chain is built from TRBV29-1 and TRBJ1-1; TRBD1 matches 8 bases. The CDR3 length is 13 residues. CDR1 and CDR2 (germline): SQVTM, ANQGSEA. The CDR3 region is CSSGGAGGTEAFF. Written as DNA, the CDR3 is TGCAGTTCAGGGGGCGCAGGGGGCACTGAAGCTTTCTTT.

This clonotype was counted ten times or more. V and J are TRBV4-3 and TRBJ1-1; TRBD1 agrees at 10 bases. In germline, CDR1 is LGHNA, CDR2 YSLEER. The CDR3 spans 15 residues. The trim removed 5 bases at V and 3 bases at J, leaving 6 bases unmatched. The CDR3 reads CASSNDRGRDTEAFF. The DNA of the CDR3 is TGCGCCAGCAGCAACGACAGGGGGCGGGACACTGAAGCTTTCTTT.

This clonotype was observed at least ten times. V usage is TRBV5-1 and J usage is TRBJ2-7, with D uncertain. V lost 6 bases, J lost 3 bases, and 13 bases lay in between. This CDR3 has 13 residues. The germline V gene has CDR1 SGHRS and CDR2 YFSETQ. CDR3 region: CASTNDMDYEQYF. The CDR3 coding sequence is TGCGCCAGCACCAATGATATGGACTACGAGCAGTACTTC.

This clonotype has ten or more counts. The chain combines TRBV6-2 or TRBV6-3 with TRBJ1-5; the D gene is possibly TRBD1 (6 bases). Trimming took off 10 bases at V and 2 bases at J, with 12 bases between the two ends. The CDR3 loop spans 13 amino acids. CDR1 and CDR2 (germline): MNHEY, SVGEGT. CDR3 nucleotides: TGTGCCACACAGGGAGGCGGCAATCAGCCCCAGCATTTT. As protein: CATQGGGNQPQHF.